One and the same sample provided the 29 T cell receptor beta chains below, sequenced in a study of blood T cell repertoires in COVID-19 (dated by TCRdb to the early 2020s). Libraries were built with the immunoSEQ multiplex PCR assay. Sourced from immuneACCESS, this table was stored by TCRdb with only in-frame sequences that have V and J called. A share of the clones is absent; for the studies checked, an unresolved V gene accounts for under half, and the remainder has no known explanation. Counted in this sample were some 500,000 clones; approximately 90% of them appeared once. 1.5% to 2% of the sample is in the top ten clones. The sample comprised PBMCs or T cells enriched from blood (not recorded which). These receptors all come from a woman aged 40 to 50 who had recovered from COVID-19.

The chain combines TRBV12-3 or TRBV12-4 with TRBJ2-7; D not resolved. This CDR3 has 13 residues. V was clipped by 3 bases and J by 5 bases, with 11 bases between them. CDR3 sequence (DNA): TGTGCCAGCAGTTTTTCCCCCCAGAACGAGCAGTACTTC. It yields the protein CASSFSPQNEQYF.

The V gene is TRBV15, the J gene TRBJ2-3, with 8 bases aligning to TRBD2. The junction had 2 bases not matched to a gene; V was cut back by 0 bases and J by 0 bases. Germline CDR1 LNHNV, CDR2 YYDKDF (reference sequence). The CDR3 extends over 16 amino acids. The CDR3: CATSRDLAGSTDTQYF. Written as DNA, the CDR3 is TGTGCCACCAGCAGAGATCTAGCGGGTAGCACAGATACGCAGTATTTT.

The V gene is TRBV5-4, the J gene TRBJ2-7, with 7 bases fitting TRBD2. Per germline, CDR1 SGHNT and CDR2 YYREEE (reference sequence). With V trimmed by 3 bases and J by 4 bases, 16 bases remained unmatched. The CDR3 covers 17 residues. The CDR3 sequence: CASSSPTRAGPLYEQYF. DNA of the CDR3: TGTGCCAGCAGCTCACCTACCCGAGCGGGGCCCTTATACGAGCAGTACTTC.

The chain links TRBV6-5 to TRBJ1-4; D is unresolved. CDR1 MNHEY and CDR2 SVGAGI come from the germline V gene. This CDR3 is 11 amino acids long. V shed 6 bases and J shed 7 bases, with 6 bases lying between them. The CDR3 DNA follows: TGTGCCAGCAGGAGAGGTGAAAAACTGTTTTTT. It is translated as CASRRGEKLFF.

This clone was observed a single time. This sequence joins TRBV2 and TRBJ1-2; D is perhaps TRBD1 (5 bases). Germline CDR1 and CDR2: SNHLY and FYNNEI. CDR3 length equals 14 residues. The V end was cut by 1 base, the J end by 4 bases, with 10 bases between. CDR3 loop: CASSEEGVGYGYTF. CDR3 nucleotides: TGTGCCAGCAGTGAAGAAGGGGTGGGCTATGGCTACACCTTC.

This chain links TRBV5-1 with TRBJ1-1; TRBD1 agrees at 9 bases. CDR1 SGHRS and CDR2 YFSETQ come from the germline V gene. J lost 0 bases, V lost 4 bases, and 13 bases had no gene match. The CDR3 covers 18 residues. In DNA form, the CDR3 reads TGCGCCAGCAGCCGCCTTAGACAGGGGGGCGGACTGAACACTGAAGCTTTCTTT. This translates into CASSRLRQGGGLNTEAFF.

J is TRBJ2-7 and V is TRBV4-1; D may be TRBD2 (5 bases). Trimming removed 1 base from V and 0 bases from J, with 16 bases in between. This CDR3 is built from 17 residues. Germline V gene lookup returns CDR1 MGHRA and CDR2 YSYEKL. The CDR3 region has the DNA TGCGCCAGCAGCCAAGGTGGTTCCGGGGTCCCCTCCTACGAGCAGTACTTC. As protein: CASSQGGSGVPSYEQYF.

The chain joins TRBV4-1 to TRBJ2-5; 7 bases line up with TRBD2. Looked up from germline, CDR1 is MGHRA and CDR2 is YSYEKL. The CDR3 spans 17 residues. V trimming: 4 bases; J trimming: 4 bases; junction bases outside the gene matches: 15. CDR3: CASSPLYGRELRETQYF. Here the CDR3 DNA reads TGCGCCAGCAGCCCCCTGTACGGGCGGGAGCTGAGAGAGACCCAGTACTTC.

In its sample, this clone was seen a few times. V and J are TRBV5-1 and TRBJ1-1; 8 nucleotides align to TRBD1. This CDR3 contains 17 residues. CDR1 is SGHRS and CDR2 is YFSETQ in the germline V gene. The trim removed 1 base at V and 1 base at J, leaving 9 bases unmatched. This CDR3 reads CASSLSGGTGGNTEAFF. CDR3 bases: TGCGCCAGCAGCTTGTCTGGGGGGACAGGTGGGAACACTGAAGCTTTCTTT.

V is TRBV4-3 and J is TRBJ2-2, with D maybe TRBD1 (5 bases). Germline values: CDR1 LGHNA, CDR2 YSLEER. The V end was cut by 0 bases, the J end by 3 bases, with 20 bases between. The CDR3 loop spans 19 amino acids. The CDR3 reads CASSQEGMNYWGYTGELFF. CDR3 coding DNA: TGCGCCAGCAGCCAAGAGGGGATGAACTATTGGGGCTACACCGGGGAGCTGTTTTTT.

This clone was seen just once. The CDR3 sequence: CATSDTGQGGYTF. The DNA for the CDR3 is TGTGCCACCAGTGATACGGGACAAGGAGGCTACACCTTC. V usage is TRBV24-1 and J usage is TRBJ1-2; possible D gene TRBD1, 6 bases. This CDR3 spans 13 amino acids. Trimming removed 3 bases at V and 8 bases at J, with 12 bases between. In germline, CDR1 is KGHDR, CDR2 SFDVKD.

This chain joins TRBV10-3 and TRBJ1-3; no clear D gene. This CDR3 is built from 14 residues. V dropped 10 bases and J dropped 0 bases, with 13 bases sitting between them. CDR1 is ENHRY, CDR2 SYGVKD, per germline. CDR3 loop: CATEQRDSGNTIYF. Written as DNA, the CDR3 is TGTGCCACCGAACAGAGAGACTCTGGAAACACCATATATTTT.

This clone appeared once. This chain links TRBV20-1 with TRBJ1-2; D is possibly TRBD1 (5 bases). The V end lost 3 bases, the J end lost 3 bases, and 11 bases lay between the germline ends. Germline V gene data show CDR1 as DFQATT and CDR2 as SNEGSKA (reference sequence). This CDR3 contains 13 residues. The CDR3 is CSASASRDYGYTF. Here the CDR3 DNA reads TGCAGTGCTAGTGCCTCCAGGGACTATGGCTACACCTTC.

J is TRBJ1-4 and V is TRBV2; TRBD1 agrees at 7 bases. Per germline, CDR1 SNHLY and CDR2 FYNNEI. The CDR3 consists of 13 residues. V shed 7 bases and J 6 bases; nucleotides not matched to a gene: 5. CDR3 residues: CASNTGEDEKLFF. CDR3 bases: TGTGCCAGCAACACAGGGGAAGATGAAAAACTGTTTTTT.

J is TRBJ1-5 and V is TRBV19; 10 bases are a match to TRBD1. This CDR3 region has 16 residues. J gave up 7 bases and V 7 bases, and 13 bases lay outside the gene matches. Germline-derived CDR1 and CDR2 are LNHDA and SQIVND (reference sequence). In nucleotides, the CDR3 is TGTGCCAGTAATATTGGGACAGGGGCCGTTTGGCAGCCCCAGCATTTT. Protein product: CASNIGTGAVWQPQHF.

The chain links TRBV27 to TRBJ2-3, with TRBD1 as a possible D gene (7 bases). Germline CDR1 is MNHEY and CDR2 is SMNVEV (reference sequence). The CDR3 loop spans 16 amino acids. V lost 3 bases, J lost 5 bases, and 18 bases lay in between. The CDR3 loop reads CASSLGRGTVQDTQYF. CDR3 in DNA: TGTGCCAGCAGTTTGGGCCGGGGGACAGTTCAAGATACGCAGTATTTT.

V gene TRBV9 combines with J gene TRBJ2-1; 12 nucleotides agree with TRBD2. Germline CDR1 is SGDLS and CDR2 is YYNGEE. The trim removed 4 bases at V and 4 bases at J, leaving 9 bases unmatched. The CDR3 runs 17 residues. CDR3 region: CASSPRVLAGGYNEQFF. In DNA form, the CDR3 reads TGTGCCAGCAGCCCGAGGGTGCTAGCGGGAGGGTACAATGAGCAGTTCTTC.

With respect to this clone: The sample contains more than one DNA sequence encoding this CDR3. This rearrangement joins TRBV5-1 to TRBJ2-3; 9 positions agree with TRBD2. Germline CDR1 SGHRS, CDR2 YFSETQ. Trimming at V came to 0 bases and at J to 0 bases, leaving 2 bases not matched to a gene. The CDR3 is 16 residues long. CDR3 nucleotide sequence: TGCGCCAGCAGCTTGGGTCTAGCGGGGAGCACAGATACGCAGTATTTT. Its protein is CASSLGLAGSTDTQYF.

This chain uses TRBV9 with TRBJ2-5, with 7 bases lining up with TRBD2. Germline CDR1 and CDR2: SGDLS and YYNGEE. With V trimmed by 5 bases and J by 5 bases, 12 bases remained unmatched. The CDR3 has 15 amino acids. The CDR3 loop reads CASSRSREGGETQYF. The DNA for the CDR3 is TGTGCCAGCAGTCGTAGTAGGGAGGGAGGGGAGACCCAGTACTTC.

A remark on this clone: The same CDR3 is also encoded by other DNA sequences in this sample. The CDR3 bases are TGTGCCAGCAGCTTAGCGAGAGTGAATGAGCAGTTCTTC. Its protein is CASSLARVNEQFF. The chain recombines TRBV7-2 with TRBJ2-1; D gene unclear. With 0 bases removed from V and 7 bases from J, the gap between germline ends came to 7 bases. CDR3 length equals 13 residues. Germline V gene data show CDR1 as SGHTA and CDR2 as FQGNSA.

V gene TRBV10-3 combines with J gene TRBJ2-7; the D gene is possibly TRBD1 (5 bases). CDR3 length equals 13 residues. CDR1 and CDR2 from the germline V gene are ENHRY and SYGVKD. V gave up 0 bases and J gave up 2 bases, with 5 bases separating them. CDR3 DNA: TGTGCCATCAGTGAGTCAGGGGCCTACGAGCAGTACTTC. It translates to CAISESGAYEQYF.

V and J are TRBV24-1 and TRBJ2-3; a possible D gene is TRBD1 (6 bases). Germline V gives CDR1 KGHDR, CDR2 SFDVKD. V shed 7 bases and J shed 4 bases, with 11 bases lying between them. This CDR3 comprises 13 residues. The chain's CDR3 is CATRGAEADTQYF. The CDR3 region has the DNA TGTGCCACCAGGGGGGCGGAAGCAGATACGCAGTATTTT.

The genes are TRBV19 and TRBJ2-5, with 7 bases matching TRBD2. V was clipped by 5 bases and J by 2 bases; unmatched bases: 11. The CDR3 runs to 16 residues. Germline V gives CDR1 LNHDA, CDR2 SQIVND (reference sequence). The CDR3 is CASSSLARLAQETQYF. The CDR3 DNA reads as TGTGCCAGTAGTTCTCTAGCCCGACTAGCTCAAGAGACCCAGTACTTC.

The chain couples TRBV18 to TRBJ2-7, with 7 nucleotides matching TRBD1. V lost 2 bases to trimming and J lost 4 bases; unmatched junction nucleotides: 11. CDR3 length equals 16 residues. Germline lookup yields CDR1 KGHSH and CDR2 LQKENI. The CDR3 is CASSPFNRGHVYEQYF. In nucleotides, the CDR3 is TGTGCCAGCTCACCATTCAATAGGGGGCATGTATACGAGCAGTACTTC.

This clone appeared a few times. This rearrangement joins TRBV3-1 (or the pseudogene TRBV3-2) to TRBJ1-2, with a weak D call TRBD1 (5 bases). The germline CDR1 and CDR2 sequences are LGHDT and YNNKEL (reference sequence). The CDR3 is 14 amino acids. V was pared by 1 base and J by 4 bases, with 10 bases between. In DNA, the CDR3 is TGTGCCAGCAGCCAAGGTGGGGGGAGCTATGGCTACACCTTC. Its translation: CASSQGGGSYGYTF.

As for this clone: The junction shows a germline mismatch at one end, possibly a read error. The chain combines TRBV4-3 with TRBJ1-1, with a tentative D call TRBD1 (6 bases). In germline, CDR1 is LGHNA, CDR2 YSLEER. CDR3 size: 15 residues. The CDR3 spells CASSQDSGAGTGAFF. The CDR3 coding sequence is TGCGCCAGCAGCCAAGATTCAGGGGCTGGTACTGGAGCTTTCTTT.

A word on this clone: The junction differs from germline at one of its ends, possibly a read error. V gene TRBV7-7 combines with J gene TRBJ2-3; D might be TRBD1 (6 bases). Germline V gene sequence: CDR1 SSHAT, CDR2 FNYEAQ (reference sequence). This CDR3 has 14 residues. The CDR3 sequence: CASSLGQLTDTQYF. The DNA for the CDR3 is TGTGCTAGCAGCCTCGGACAGCTCACAGATACGCAGTATTTT.

There are a few counts of this clone. The same CDR3 is also encoded by other DNA sequences in this sample. The chain combines TRBV6-1 with TRBJ1-2, with D uncertain. Germline lookup yields CDR1 MNHNS and CDR2 SASEGT. V lost 3 bases to trimming and J lost 4 bases, with 6 bases between them. This CDR3 region has 12 residues. CDR3 loop: CASSEGSYGYTF. The CDR3 DNA is TGTGCCAGCAGTGAGGGGAGCTATGGCTACACCTTC.

This chain uses TRBV10-2 with TRBJ2-1, with 11 bases identical to TRBD2. Germline loops: CDR1 WSHSY, CDR2 SAAADI. The V gene end was trimmed by 6 bases and the J gene end by 3 bases; junction bases not matched to a gene: 7. The CDR3 spans 16 residues. The CDR3 spells CASRDSGRALYNEQFF. DNA of the CDR3: TGCGCCAGCAGAGATAGCGGGAGGGCTCTCTACAATGAGCAGTTCTTC.